Each of the 3 T cell receptor beta chains below was sequenced from the same sample in a study of CD8 T cells in ankylosing spondylitis (TCRdb year 2017). What the authors observed across the whole study: A TCR beta motif made up of 7 to 9 highly homologous amino acid variants appeared to be characteristic of blood from ankylosing spondylitis patients.

These receptors' targets are unknown. The method behind the library was 5' RACE. Instrument on record: Illumina HiSeq 2500. Using fastp at Q25 and MiXCR, TCRdb reprocessed the public reads and kept productive beta chains. All rows with the same CDR3 protein become a single entry with the most common DNA and genes. Present in this sample are some 330,000 distinct CDR3 sequences, roughly 8% of which were seen just once. The ten top clones hold roughly 14% of the sample. Sequencing was carried out using blood, either unsorted or a sorted T cell fraction (not recorded which). These receptors were taken from a male donor with ankylosing spondylitis.

This clonotype was counted only a few times. This rearrangement joins TRBV4-1 to TRBJ2-7, with no clear D. With 0 bases removed from V and 0 bases from J, the gap between germline ends came to 9 bases. Per the germline V gene, CDR1 is MGHRA and CDR2 is YSYEKL. This CDR3 region has 15 residues. CDR3 protein: CASSQEASGSYEQYF. The CDR3 bases are TGCGCCAGCAGCCAAGAGGCCTCGGGCTCCTACGAGCAGTACTTC.

This clonotype was detected only a few times. This sequence joins TRBV9 and TRBJ1-4; D not resolved. The germline CDR1 and CDR2 sequences are SGDLS and YYNGEE. V dropped 2 bases and J dropped 5 bases, with 16 bases sitting between them. The CDR3 runs 16 residues. DNA of the CDR3: TGTGCCAGCAGCGTGGGAGGAGGAATGTCGAATGAAAAACTGTTTTTT. Its translation is CASSVGGGMSNEKLFF. The full variable domain, with the rest looked up from reference TRBV9 and TRBJ1-4, is DSGVTQTPKHLITATGQRVTLRCSPRSGDLSVYWYQQSLDQGLQFLIQYYNGEERAKGNILERFSAQQFPDLHSELNLSSLELGDSALYFCASSVGGGMSNEKLFFGSGTQLSVL.

This clonotype showed up just a few times. This CDR3 is CSASNFRDSRSYEQYF. The CDR3 DNA reads as TGCAGTGCTAGTAACTTCCGGGACAGTCGATCCTACGAGCAGTACTTC. The gene calls are TRBV20-1 and TRBJ2-7, with 7 bases aligning to TRBD1. The V segment lost 3 bases and the J segment 1 base; nucleotides outside the gene matches: 12. In germline, CDR1 is DFQATT, CDR2 SNEGSKA (reference sequence). The CDR3 runs 16 residues.